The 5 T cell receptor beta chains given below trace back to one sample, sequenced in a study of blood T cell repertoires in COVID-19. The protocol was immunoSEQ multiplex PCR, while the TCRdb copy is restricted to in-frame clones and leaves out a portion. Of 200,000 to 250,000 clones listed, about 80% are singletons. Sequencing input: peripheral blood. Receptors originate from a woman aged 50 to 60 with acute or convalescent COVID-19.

The chain's CDR3 is CTSSQVGTSSYEQYF. The DNA for the CDR3 is TGCACCAGCAGCCAAGTGGGGACTAGCTCCTACGAGCAGTACTTC. This sequence joins TRBV1 and TRBJ2-7; the table's D call, TRBD2, was not checked against the DNA. TRBV1 is described as a pseudogene. The CDR3 loop spans 15 amino acids.

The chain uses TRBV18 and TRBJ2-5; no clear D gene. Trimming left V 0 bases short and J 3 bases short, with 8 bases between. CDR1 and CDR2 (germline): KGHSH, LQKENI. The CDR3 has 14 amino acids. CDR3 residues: CASSPPGSEETQYF. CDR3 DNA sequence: TGTGCCAGCTCACCACCCGGGTCCGAAGAGACCCAGTACTTC.

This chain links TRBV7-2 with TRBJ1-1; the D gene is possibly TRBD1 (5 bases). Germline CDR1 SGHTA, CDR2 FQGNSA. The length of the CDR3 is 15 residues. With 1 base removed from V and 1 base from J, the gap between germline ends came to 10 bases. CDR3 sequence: CASSLGGGENTEAFF. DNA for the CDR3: TGTGCCAGCAGCTTAGGGGGCGGGGAGAACACTGAAGCTTTCTTT.

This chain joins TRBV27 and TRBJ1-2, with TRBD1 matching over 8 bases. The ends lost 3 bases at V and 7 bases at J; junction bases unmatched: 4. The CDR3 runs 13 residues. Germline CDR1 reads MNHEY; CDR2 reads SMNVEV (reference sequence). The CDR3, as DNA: TGTGCCAGCAGTTTCCTTGGGACAGGTGGCTACACCTTC. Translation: CASSFLGTGGYTF.

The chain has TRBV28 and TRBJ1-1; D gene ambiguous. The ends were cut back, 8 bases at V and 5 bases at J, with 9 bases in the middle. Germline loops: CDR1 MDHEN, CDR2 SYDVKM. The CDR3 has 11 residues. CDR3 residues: CASSLSTEAFF. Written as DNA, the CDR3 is TGTGCCAGCTCATTGAGTACTGAAGCTTTCTTT.